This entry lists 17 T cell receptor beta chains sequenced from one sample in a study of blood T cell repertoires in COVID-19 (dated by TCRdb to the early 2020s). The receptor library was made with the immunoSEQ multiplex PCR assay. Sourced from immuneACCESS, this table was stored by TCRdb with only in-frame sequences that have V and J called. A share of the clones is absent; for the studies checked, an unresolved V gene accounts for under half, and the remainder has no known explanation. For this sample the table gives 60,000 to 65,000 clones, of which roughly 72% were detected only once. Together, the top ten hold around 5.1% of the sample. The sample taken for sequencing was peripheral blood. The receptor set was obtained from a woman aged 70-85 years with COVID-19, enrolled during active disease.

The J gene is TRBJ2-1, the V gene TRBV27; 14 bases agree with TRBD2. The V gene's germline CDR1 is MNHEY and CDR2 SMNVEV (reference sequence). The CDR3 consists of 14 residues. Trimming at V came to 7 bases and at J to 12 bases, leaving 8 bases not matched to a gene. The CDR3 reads CASKGLAGVGRQFF. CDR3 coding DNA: TGTGCCAGCAAGGGACTAGCGGGAGTAGGAAGGCAGTTCTTC.

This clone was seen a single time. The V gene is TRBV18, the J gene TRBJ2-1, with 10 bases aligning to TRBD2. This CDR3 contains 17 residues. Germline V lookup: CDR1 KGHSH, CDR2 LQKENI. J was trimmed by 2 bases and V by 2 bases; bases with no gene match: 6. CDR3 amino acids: CASSPALAGGTYNEQFF. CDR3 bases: TGTGCCAGCTCACCAGCCTTAGCGGGGGGCACCTACAATGAGCAGTTCTTC.

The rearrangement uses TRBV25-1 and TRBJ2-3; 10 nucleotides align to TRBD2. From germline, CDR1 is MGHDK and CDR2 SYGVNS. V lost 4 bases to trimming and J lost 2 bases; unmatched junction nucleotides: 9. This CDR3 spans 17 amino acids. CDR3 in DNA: TGTGCCAGCAGTGGAGGTACTAGCGGGAATTACACAGATACGCAGTATTTT. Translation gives CASSGGTSGNYTDTQYF.

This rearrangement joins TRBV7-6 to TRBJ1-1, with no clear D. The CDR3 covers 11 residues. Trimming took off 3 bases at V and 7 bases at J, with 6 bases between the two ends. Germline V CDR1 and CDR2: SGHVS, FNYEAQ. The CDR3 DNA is TGTGCCAGCAGCTTCAGCGATGAAGCTTTCTTT. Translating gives CASSFSDEAFF.

The DNA of the CDR3 is TGTGCCAGCAGCCCGCCCCCCATTGCAGCGATGAATGAGCAGTTCTTC. Residues: CASSPPPIAAMNEQFF. The chain uses TRBV9 and TRBJ2-1; D remains unclear. The CDR3 extends over 16 amino acids. The germline gives CDR1 SGDLS, CDR2 YYNGEE. The V end lost 4 bases, the J end lost 7 bases, and 21 bases lay between the germline ends. Full variable domain (rest looked up from reference TRBV9 and TRBJ2-1): DSGVTQTPKHLITATGQRVTLRCSPRSGDLSVYWYQQSLDQGLQFLIQYYNGEERAKGNILERFSAQQFPDLHSELNLSSLELGDSALYFCASSPPPIAAMNEQFFGPGTRLTVL.

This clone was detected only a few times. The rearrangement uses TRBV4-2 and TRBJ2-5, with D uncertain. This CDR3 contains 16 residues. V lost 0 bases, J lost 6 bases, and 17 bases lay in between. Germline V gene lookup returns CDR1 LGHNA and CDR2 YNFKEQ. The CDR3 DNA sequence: TGTGCCAGCAGCCAAGATCCGCGGCCACTCGTCCAGACCCAGTACTTC. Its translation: CASSQDPRPLVQTQYF.

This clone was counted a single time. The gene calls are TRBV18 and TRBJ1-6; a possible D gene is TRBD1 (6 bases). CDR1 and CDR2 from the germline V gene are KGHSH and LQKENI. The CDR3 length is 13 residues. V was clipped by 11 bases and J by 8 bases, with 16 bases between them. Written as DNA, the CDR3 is TGTGCCGCAGCGCGGGGGGCGGATTCACCCCTCCACTTT. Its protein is CAAARGADSPLHF. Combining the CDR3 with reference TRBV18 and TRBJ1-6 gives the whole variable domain NAGVMQNPRHLVRRRGQEARLRCSPMKGHSHVYWYRQLPEEGLKFMVYLQKENIIDESGMPKERFSAEFPKEGPSILRIQQVVRGDSAAYFCAAARGADSPLHFGNGTRLTVT.

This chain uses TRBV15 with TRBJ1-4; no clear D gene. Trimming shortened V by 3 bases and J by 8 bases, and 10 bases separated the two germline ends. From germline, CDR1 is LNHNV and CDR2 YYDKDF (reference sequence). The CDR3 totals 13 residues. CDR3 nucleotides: TGTGCCACCAGCAGGTCAGATGGCGAAAAACTGTTTTTT. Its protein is CATSRSDGEKLFF.

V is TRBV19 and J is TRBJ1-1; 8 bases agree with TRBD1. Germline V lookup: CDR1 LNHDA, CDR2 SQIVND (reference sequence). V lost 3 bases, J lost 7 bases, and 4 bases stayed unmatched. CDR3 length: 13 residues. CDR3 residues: CASSIRTGIEAFF. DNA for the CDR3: TGTGCCAGTAGTATCAGGACAGGGATTGAAGCTTTCTTT.

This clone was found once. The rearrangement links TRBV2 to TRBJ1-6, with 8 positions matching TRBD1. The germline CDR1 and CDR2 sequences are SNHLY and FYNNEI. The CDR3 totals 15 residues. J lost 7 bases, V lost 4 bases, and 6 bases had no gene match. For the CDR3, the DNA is TGTGCCAGCAGTGTCGGGCAGGGGGCGAATTCACCCCTCCACTTT. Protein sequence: CASSVGQGANSPLHF.

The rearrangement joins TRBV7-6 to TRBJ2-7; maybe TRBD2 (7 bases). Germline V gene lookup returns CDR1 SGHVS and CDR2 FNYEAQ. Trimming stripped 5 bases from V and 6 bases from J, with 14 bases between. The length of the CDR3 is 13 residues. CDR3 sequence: CASSAFAGAEQYF. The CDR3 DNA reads TGTGCCAGCAGCGCCTTTGCGGGGGCCGAGCAGTACTTC. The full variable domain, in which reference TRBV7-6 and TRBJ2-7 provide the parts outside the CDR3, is GAGVSQSPRYKVTKRGQDVALRCDPISGHVSLYWYRQALGQGPEFLTYFNYEAQQDKSGLPNDRFSAERPEGSISTLTIQRTEQRDSAMYRCASSAFAGAEQYFGPGTRLTVT.

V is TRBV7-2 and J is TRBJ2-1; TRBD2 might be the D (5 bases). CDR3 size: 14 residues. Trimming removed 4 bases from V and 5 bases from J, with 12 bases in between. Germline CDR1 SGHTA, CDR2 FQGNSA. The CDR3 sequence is CASSSGNRHNEQFF. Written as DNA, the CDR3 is TGTGCCAGCAGCTCGGGGAATCGCCACAATGAGCAGTTCTTC.

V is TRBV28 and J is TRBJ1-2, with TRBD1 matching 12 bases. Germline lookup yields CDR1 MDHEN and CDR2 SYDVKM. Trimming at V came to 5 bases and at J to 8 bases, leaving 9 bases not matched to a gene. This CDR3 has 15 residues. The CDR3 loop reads CASSQPGQGATGYTF. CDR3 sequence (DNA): TGTGCCAGCAGTCAGCCGGGACAGGGGGCGACCGGCTACACCTTC.

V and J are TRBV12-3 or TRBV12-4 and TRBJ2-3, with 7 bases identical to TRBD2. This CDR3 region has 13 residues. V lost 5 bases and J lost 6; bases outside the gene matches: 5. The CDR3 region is CASSTRTSDTQYF. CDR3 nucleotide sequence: TGTGCCAGCAGTACACGGACTAGTGATACGCAGTATTTT.

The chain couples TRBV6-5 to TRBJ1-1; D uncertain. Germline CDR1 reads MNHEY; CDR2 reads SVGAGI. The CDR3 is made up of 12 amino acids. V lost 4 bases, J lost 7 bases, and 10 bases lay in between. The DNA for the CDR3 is TGTGCCAGCAGTTTAGGGAGCAGTGAAGCTTTCTTT. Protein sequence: CASSLGSSEAFF.

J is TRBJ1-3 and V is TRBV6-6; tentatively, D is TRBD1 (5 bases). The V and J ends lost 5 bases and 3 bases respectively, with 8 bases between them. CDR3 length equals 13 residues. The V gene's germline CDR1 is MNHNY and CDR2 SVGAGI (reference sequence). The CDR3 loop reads CASSAGDGNTIYF. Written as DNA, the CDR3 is TGTGCCAGCAGTGCGGGGGATGGAAACACCATATATTTT.

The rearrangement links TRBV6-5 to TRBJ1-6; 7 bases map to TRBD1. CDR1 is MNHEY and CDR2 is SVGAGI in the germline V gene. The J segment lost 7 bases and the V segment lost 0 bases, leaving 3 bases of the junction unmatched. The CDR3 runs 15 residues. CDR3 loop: CASSYSRGQNSPLHF. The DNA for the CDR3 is TGTGCCAGCAGTTACTCGAGGGGGCAAAATTCACCCCTCCACTTT.